The next 19 T cell receptor beta chains were all read from a single sample in a study of T cell responses to AZD1222 COVID-19 vaccine. Measured with immunoSEQ multiplex PCR; TCRdb has only the in-frame clones, and not every one. The sample has tens of thousands of clones, under 95% seen once. The specimen was peripheral blood, collected on day 0 of MenACWY control vaccination. The receptors originated from an adult in good health.

This chain links TRBV19 with TRBJ1-1, with 7 bases fitting TRBD1. V gave up 7 bases and J gave up 1 base; unmatched junction bases: 0. Germline CDR1 and CDR2: LNHDA and SQIVND (reference sequence). This CDR3 is built from 12 residues. CDR3 in DNA: TGTGCCAGTAACAGGGGGAACACTGAAGCTTTCTTT. It specifies CASNRGNTEAFF.

The chain is built from TRBV19 and TRBJ2-7, with 8 positions matching TRBD1. The CDR3 is made up of 14 amino acids. Germline lookup yields CDR1 LNHDA and CDR2 SQIVND (reference sequence). Unmatched junction bases numbered 11, after V lost 6 bases and J lost 7 bases. The CDR3 spells CASSPRDRRGEQYF. The CDR3 nucleotides read TGTGCCAGTAGCCCACGGGACAGGCGAGGGGAGCAGTACTTC.

The J gene is TRBJ1-2, the V gene TRBV6-5; 7 nucleotides match TRBD1. This CDR3 is 13 amino acids long. Germline V gene data show CDR1 as MNHEY and CDR2 as SVGAGI. Trimming cost V 4 bases and J 9 bases; bases outside gene matches: 8. The DNA for the CDR3 is TGTGCCAGCAGTTTAACAGGGGTTAGTCGCTACACCTTC. As protein: CASSLTGVSRYTF.

CDR3 in amino acids: CASSEKSSYNSPLHF. The CDR3 DNA sequence: TGCGCCAGCAGTGAGAAGAGCTCCTATAATTCACCCCTCCACTTT. V and J are TRBV10-2 and TRBJ1-6; D not resolved. The CDR3 covers 15 residues. The germline CDR1 and CDR2 sequences are WSHSY and SAAADI. The germline V and J ends were trimmed by 2 bases and 0 bases, with 5 bases remaining between them.

The chain uses TRBV27 and TRBJ2-1; maybe TRBD2 (6 bases). V lost 5 bases to trimming and J lost 3 bases, with 17 bases between them. Looked up from germline, CDR1 is MNHEY and CDR2 is SMNVEV (reference sequence). The CDR3 has 16 amino acids. The DNA of the CDR3 is TGTGCCAGCAGTGTGACTAGTCCGGTCAGCTACAATGAGCAGTTCTTC. This translates into CASSVTSPVSYNEQFF.

The J gene is TRBJ1-5, the V gene TRBV28; D is uncertain. Trimming took off 7 bases at V and 0 bases at J, with 19 bases between the two ends. This CDR3 has 17 residues. Germline V gene sequence: CDR1 MDHEN, CDR2 SYDVKM. In nucleotides, the CDR3 is TGTGCCAGCACCCCTTCTAAGTGGGGTGTTAGCAATCAGCCCCAGCATTTT. It specifies CASTPSKWGVSNQPQHF.

The V gene is TRBV28, the J gene TRBJ1-5, with D tentatively TRBD1 (6 bases). The V gene lost 3 bases and the J gene lost 7 bases, with 13 bases spanning the gap. This CDR3 comprises 14 residues. CDR1 is MDHEN, CDR2 SYDVKM, per germline. The CDR3: CASSFEGGRQPQHF. The CDR3, as DNA: TGTGCCAGCAGTTTTGAAGGGGGGCGCCAGCCCCAGCATTTT.

The chain carries TRBV9 and TRBJ2-3; D perhaps matches TRBD1 (6 bases). The CDR3 has 15 residues. Per germline, CDR1 SGDLS and CDR2 YYNGEE. The V end lost 0 bases, the J end lost 3 bases, and 11 bases lay between the germline ends. The CDR3 sequence is CASSVGQARTDTQYF. The CDR3 DNA sequence: TGTGCCAGCAGCGTAGGACAGGCGAGGACAGATACGCAGTATTTT.

This clone was found once. This sequence joins TRBV5-4 and TRBJ1-6, with TRBD1 identical over 7 bases. Looked up from germline, CDR1 is SGHNT and CDR2 is YYREEE (reference sequence). With 4 bases clipped from V and 7 bases from J, the junction kept 11 bases outside the gene matches. The CDR3 is 16 amino acids. The CDR3 here is CASSPFKTGTNSPLHF. CDR3 in DNA: TGTGCCAGCAGCCCGTTCAAGACAGGGACCAATTCACCCCTCCACTTT.

The chain has TRBV12-3 or TRBV12-4 and TRBJ2-5; D ambiguous. CDR3 length: 12 amino acids. Trimming removed 6 bases from V and 3 bases from J, with 8 bases in between. CDR3 amino acids: CASRYTEETQYF. The CDR3 DNA sequence: TGTGCCAGCAGGTATACAGAAGAGACCCAGTACTTC.

Written as DNA, the CDR3 is TGTGCCAGCAGCGCCTCGGGATGGGAGAACACTGAAGCTTTCTTT. It codes for CASSASGWENTEAFF. V usage is TRBV13 and J usage is TRBJ1-1; D gene uncertain. CDR1 is PRHDT and CDR2 is FYEKMQ in the germline V gene (reference sequence). The V end lost 5 bases, the J end lost 1 base, and 14 bases lay between the germline ends. The CDR3 extends over 15 amino acids.

The V call is TRBV2, the J call TRBJ2-5; no firm D call. Germline values: CDR1 SNHLY, CDR2 FYNNEI. This CDR3 region has 13 residues. With 3 bases removed from V and 3 bases from J, the gap between germline ends came to 8 bases. DNA of the CDR3: TGTGCCAGCAGTGAGTCAGTTAAAGAGACCCAGTACTTC. Its protein is CASSESVKETQYF.

In this sample, this clone turned up once. The rearrangement uses TRBV7-9 and TRBJ1-4; D might be TRBD1 (5 bases). The CDR3 length is 14 residues. Germline V lookup: CDR1 SEHNR, CDR2 FQNEAQ (reference sequence). V dropped 1 base and J dropped 10 bases, with 13 bases sitting between them. For the CDR3, the DNA is TGTGCCAGCAGCTTAGAGTCGGCGGGGGGAAAACTGTTTTTT. Translating gives CASSLESAGGKLFF.

The chain has TRBV7-6 and TRBJ1-6; D gene uncertain. CDR1 is SGHVS, CDR2 FNYEAQ, per germline. The V gene lost 3 bases and the J gene lost 5 bases, with 14 bases spanning the gap. The CDR3 consists of 16 residues. CDR3 nucleotides: TGTGCCAGCAGCTTGGGAGGAGGCAGAAATAATTCACCCCTCCACTTT. Translated: CASSLGGGRNNSPLHF.

This chain uses TRBV2 with TRBJ1-5; the match to TRBD1 covers 9 bases. Germline loops: CDR1 SNHLY, CDR2 FYNNEI. V shed 6 bases, J shed 6 bases, and the junction held 6 bases outside the gene matches. The CDR3 is 14 residues long. Here the CDR3 reads CASRVRQGGQPQHF. CDR3 bases: TGTGCCAGCAGGGTTCGACAGGGGGGTCAGCCCCAGCATTTT.

The chain has TRBV6-5 and TRBJ1-1; 8 bases map to TRBD1. The CDR3 has 13 residues. Germline V CDR1 and CDR2: MNHEY, SVGAGI. V was clipped by 5 bases and J by 7 bases; unmatched bases: 6. The CDR3 loop reads CASSRTGGNEAFF. CDR3 sequence (DNA): TGTGCCAGCAGTCGAACAGGGGGGAATGAAGCTTTCTTT.

The chain recombines TRBV3-1 (or the pseudogene TRBV3-2) with TRBJ1-4, with D perhaps matching TRBD1 (5 bases). Trimming took 4 bases from V and 7 from J, leaving 10 bases between them. Germline CDR1 reads LGHDT; CDR2 reads YNNKEL (reference sequence). This CDR3 contains 13 residues. This chain's CDR3 is CASSPGRSEKLFF. CDR3 sequence (DNA): TGTGCCAGCAGCCCGGGACGCTCTGAAAAACTGTTTTTT.

The gene calls are TRBV28 and TRBJ1-4; D is ambiguous. This CDR3 has 12 residues. Trimming took 9 bases from V and 6 from J, leaving 11 bases between them. Germline V gives CDR1 MDHEN, CDR2 SYDVKM. The CDR3 coding sequence is TGTGCCAGTGCCTGGACGGATGAAAAACTGTTTTTT. This translates into CASAWTDEKLFF.

This clone appeared once. The chain is built from TRBV5-1 and TRBJ1-5, with D maybe TRBD1 (6 bases). With 4 bases removed from V and 5 bases from J, the gap between germline ends came to 16 bases. The CDR3 is 15 amino acids. Looked up from germline, CDR1 is SGHRS and CDR2 is YFSETQ. The CDR3 nucleotides are TGCGCCAGCAGCCCCCTTGGGGGGGCTGATCAGCCCCAGCATTTT. Protein product: CASSPLGGADQPQHF.